These T cell receptor beta chains were read from a single sample in a study of radiation and T cells in renal cell carcinoma. The assay was immunoSEQ multiplex PCR, and TCRdb's table has in-frame clones only and misses some. The sample has 100,000 to 150,000 clones, 81% seen once. Sequencing used blood, obtained from a patient whose treatment included radiotherapy and nephrectomy. The receptors originated from a man aged 50-59 years with renal cell carcinoma. The CDR3 runs from the conserved cysteine through the conserved F or W. Fields, in order: clone size, V gene, J gene, D gene, CDR3 protein, CDR3 DNA. A D gene is named only where the DNA matches it firmly. Clone size is not always given. Where it is, it says once, few, many or a class for expanded clones.

clone size: once
V gene: TRBV7-3
J gene: TRBJ2-7
D gene: NA
CDR3 protein: CASSATTGSSSYEQYF
CDR3 DNA: TGTGCCAGCAGCGCTACGACGGGGTCCAGCTCCTACGAGCAGTACTTC

clone size: NA
V gene: TRBV5-1
J gene: TRBJ2-6
D gene: NA
CDR3 protein: CASSLVPGTGANVLTF
CDR3 DNA: TGCGCCAGCAGCTTGGTTCCGGGTACAGGGGCCAACGTCCTGACTTTC

clone size: NA
V gene: TRBV7-9
J gene: TRBJ2-7
D gene: NA
CDR3 protein: CASSFAFYEQYF
CDR3 DNA: TGTGCCAGCAGCTTTGCCTTCTACGAGCAGTACTTC

clone size: NA
V gene: TRBV11-2
J gene: TRBJ2-7
D gene: TRBD2
CDR3 protein: CASSLFGAGGGTYEQYF
CDR3 DNA: TGTGCCAGCAGCTTATTTGGAGCGGGAGGTGGTACCTACGAGCAGTACTTC

clone size: NA
V gene: TRBV9
J gene: TRBJ1-1
D gene: NA
CDR3 protein: CASSGQGNTEAFF
CDR3 DNA: TGTGCCAGCAGCGGCCAGGGTAACACTGAAGCTTTCTTT

clone size: NA
V gene: TRBV28
J gene: TRBJ1-4
D gene: TRBD1
CDR3 protein: CASSRQGINEKLFF
CDR3 DNA: TGTGCCAGCAGTAGACAGGGCATCAATGAAAAACTGTTTTTT

clone size: NA
V gene: TRBV5-8
J gene: TRBJ2-7
D gene: TRBD1
CDR3 protein: CASSSRTGSFGPYEQYF
CDR3 DNA: TGTGCCAGCAGCTCAAGGACAGGGAGTTTCGGGCCCTACGAGCAGTACTTC

clone size: NA
V gene: TRBV7-3
J gene: TRBJ1-2
D gene: NA
CDR3 protein: CASSRGPSEGYTF
CDR3 DNA: TGTGCCAGCAGCCGAGGGCCTTCGGAGGGCTACACCTTC

clone size: NA
V gene: TRBV5-1
J gene: TRBJ2-3
D gene: NA
CDR3 protein: CASTRDFTDTQYF
CDR3 DNA: TGCGCCAGCACTCGGGACTTCACAGATACGCAGTATTTT

clone size: NA
V gene: TRBV19
J gene: TRBJ2-7
D gene: TRBD2
CDR3 protein: CASSASGRDGAYEQYF
CDR3 DNA: TGTGCCAGTAGTGCTAGCGGGAGGGACGGCGCCTACGAGCAGTACTTC

clone size: NA
V gene: TRBV6-5
J gene: TRBJ1-1
D gene: TRBD1
CDR3 protein: CASRPPGQKNTEAFF
CDR3 DNA: TGTGCCAGCAGACCACCGGGACAGAAGAACACTGAAGCTTTCTTT

clone size: NA
V gene: TRBV18
J gene: TRBJ1-6
D gene: NA
CDR3 protein: CASSPTDGENSPLHF
CDR3 DNA: TGTGCCAGCTCACCAACGGACGGAGAGAATTCACCCCTCCACTTT

clone size: NA
V gene: TRBV5-8
J gene: TRBJ2-7
D gene: TRBD1
CDR3 protein: CASSLFTGTGFYEQYF
CDR3 DNA: TGTGCCAGCAGCTTGTTCACCGGGACAGGGTTTTACGAGCAGTACTTC

clone size: NA
V gene: TRBV6-6
J gene: TRBJ2-1
D gene: NA
CDR3 protein: CASSFTGPSTNEQFF
CDR3 DNA: TGTGCCAGCAGTTTTACCGGGCCCAGCACAAATGAGCAGTTCTTC

clone size: NA
V gene: TRBV29-1
J gene: TRBJ1-4
D gene: TRBD1
CDR3 protein: CSVRTGSTEKLFF
CDR3 DNA: TGCAGCGTTCGGACAGGGTCGACTGAAAAACTGTTTTTT

clone size: NA
V gene: TRBV7-9
J gene: TRBJ2-1
D gene: TRBD1
CDR3 protein: CASSSPTGSKDEQFF
CDR3 DNA: TGTGCCAGCAGCTCCCCGACAGGGTCCAAGGATGAGCAGTTCTTC

clone size: once
V gene: TRBV4-3
J gene: TRBJ1-1
D gene: NA
CDR3 protein: CASSQEALSTEAFF
CDR3 DNA: TGCGCCAGCAGCCAAGAAGCACTTTCCACTGAAGCTTTCTTT

clone size: NA
V gene: TRBV18
J gene: TRBJ2-1
D gene: NA
CDR3 protein: CASSPVADTYNEQFF
CDR3 DNA: TGTGCCAGCTCACCGGTAGCGGACACCTACAATGAGCAGTTCTTC

clone size: NA
V gene: TRBV11-2
J gene: TRBJ2-3
D gene: TRBD2
CDR3 protein: CASSLAHTSGSSTDTQYF
CDR3 DNA: TGTGCCAGCAGCTTAGCCCATACTAGCGGGAGCAGCACAGATACGCAGTATTTT

clone size: NA
V gene: TRBV5-1
J gene: TRBJ1-5
D gene: NA
CDR3 protein: CASSLGEGGNQPQHF
CDR3 DNA: TGCGCCAGCAGCTTGGGAGAGGGAGGTAATCAGCCCCAGCATTTT

clone size: NA
V gene: TRBV7-9
J gene: TRBJ1-1
D gene: NA
CDR3 protein: CASSLARQGEAFF
CDR3 DNA: TGTGCCAGCAGCTTAGCGCGGCAGGGTGAAGCTTTCTTT

clone size: NA
V gene: TRBV29-1
J gene: TRBJ2-7
D gene: NA
CDR3 protein: CSVDRDNSYEQYF
CDR3 DNA: TGCAGCGTTGACAGGGATAACTCCTACGAGCAGTACTTC

clone size: NA
V gene: TRBV5-1
J gene: TRBJ2-2
D gene: NA
CDR3 protein: CATTPGPRHGELFF
CDR3 DNA: TGCGCCACGACCCCGGGACCCCGGCACGGGGAGCTGTTTTTT

clone size: few
V gene: TRBV19
J gene: TRBJ2-3
D gene: TRBD2
CDR3 protein: CASSITSGINTQYF
CDR3 DNA: TGTGCCAGTAGTATAACTAGCGGGATAAATACGCAGTATTTT

clone size: NA
V gene: TRBV9
J gene: TRBJ2-4
D gene: NA
CDR3 protein: CASSIGGGVAKNIQYF
CDR3 DNA: TGTGCCAGCAGCATCGGTGGAGGGGTAGCCAAAAACATTCAGTACTTC

clone size: NA
V gene: TRBV5-1
J gene: TRBJ1-1
D gene: NA
CDR3 protein: CASSLTLPNTEAFF
CDR3 DNA: TGCGCCAGCAGCTTGACATTACCGAACACTGAAGCTTTCTTT

clone size: few
V gene: TRBV27
J gene: TRBJ1-1
D gene: NA
CDR3 protein: CASSSDPISTEAFF
CDR3 DNA: TGTGCCAGCAGTTCGGATCCCATATCCACTGAAGCTTTCTTT

clone size: NA
V gene: TRBV20-1
J gene: TRBJ2-7
D gene: NA
CDR3 protein: CSVGYEQYF
CDR3 DNA: TGCAGTGTAGGTTACGAGCAGTACTTC

clone size: NA
V gene: TRBV6-6
J gene: TRBJ2-2
D gene: NA
CDR3 protein: CASSVRGRYTGELFF
CDR3 DNA: TGTGCCAGCAGTGTGCGGGGTCGGTACACCGGGGAGCTGTTTTTT

clone size: NA
V gene: TRBV7-9
J gene: TRBJ2-7
D gene: NA
CDR3 protein: CAIQRGLSYEQYF
CDR3 DNA: TGTGCCATACAGAGAGGACTTTCCTACGAGCAGTACTTC

clone size: NA
V gene: TRBV4-3
J gene: TRBJ2-3
D gene: NA
CDR3 protein: CASSQGGSRTDTQYF
CDR3 DNA: TGCGCCAGCAGCCAAGGAGGGTCCCGCACAGATACGCAGTATTTT

clone size: NA
V gene: TRBV5-1
J gene: TRBJ1-3
D gene: TRBD1
CDR3 protein: CASSADRARGTIYF
CDR3 DNA: TGCGCCAGCAGCGCGGACAGGGCGCGCGGCACCATATATTTT

clone size: once
V gene: TRBV27
J gene: TRBJ2-7
D gene: NA
CDR3 protein: CASSLSYGSYEQYF
CDR3 DNA: TGTGCCAGCAGTTTATCTTACGGTTCCTACGAGCAGTACTTC

clone size: NA
V gene: TRBV15
J gene: TRBJ2-1
D gene: NA
CDR3 protein: CATSSSRFPNYDRFF
CDR3 DNA: TGTGCCACCAGCAGTTCAAGATTTCCGAACTACGATCGTTTCTTC

clone size: NA
V gene: TRBV4-2
J gene: TRBJ1-5
D gene: NA
CDR3 protein: CASSQSQNSNQPQHF
CDR3 DNA: TGTGCCAGCAGCCAAAGTCAGAATAGCAATCAGCCCCAGCATTTT

clone size: NA
V gene: TRBV7-2
J gene: TRBJ2-1
D gene: TRBD2
CDR3 protein: CASSSGLADYNEQFF
CDR3 DNA: TGTGCCAGCAGCTCAGGACTAGCGGATTACAATGAGCAGTTCTTC

clone size: NA
V gene: TRBV5-1
J gene: TRBJ2-5
D gene: NA
CDR3 protein: CASGLGGPQETQYF
CDR3 DNA: TGCGCCAGCGGATTAGGGGGGCCCCAAGAGACCCAGTACTTC

clone size: once
V gene: TRBV2
J gene: TRBJ1-4
D gene: NA
CDR3 protein: CASSTEGNEKLFF
CDR3 DNA: TGTGCCAGCAGTACCGAGGGTAATGAAAAACTGTTTTTT

clone size: NA
V gene: TRBV19
J gene: TRBJ2-7
D gene: TRBD1
CDR3 protein: CASSRQGDSYEQYF
CDR3 DNA: TGTGCCAGTAGTCGACAGGGAGACTCCTACGAGCAGTACTTC

clone size: few
V gene: TRBV28
J gene: TRBJ1-5
D gene: NA
CDR3 protein: CASSFDSNQPQHF
CDR3 DNA: TGTGCCAGCAGTTTTGATAGCAATCAGCCCCAGCATTTT

clone size: NA
V gene: TRBV9
J gene: TRBJ1-3
D gene: NA
CDR3 protein: CASSVPQGNTIYF
CDR3 DNA: TGTGCCAGCAGCGTCCCACAGGGAAACACCATATATTTT

clone size: NA
V gene: TRBV10-1
J gene: TRBJ2-3
D gene: TRBD1
CDR3 protein: CASSEGWTGVRTDTQYF
CDR3 DNA: TGCGCCAGCAGTGAGGGATGGACAGGGGTGAGGACAGATACGCAGTATTTT

clone size: few
V gene: TRBV28
J gene: TRBJ2-7
D gene: NA
CDR3 protein: CASSSADQQYF
CDR3 DNA: TGTGCCAGCAGTTCCGCTGACCAGCAGTACTTC

clone size: NA
V gene: TRBV18
J gene: TRBJ2-2
D gene: TRBD2
CDR3 protein: CASSPVAGDYTGELFF
CDR3 DNA: TGTGCCAGCTCACCGGTTGCGGGGGACTACACCGGGGAGCTGTTTTTT

clone size: NA
V gene: TRBV30
J gene: TRBJ1-5
D gene: NA
CDR3 protein: CAWSVQGRGSDQPQHF
CDR3 DNA: TGTGCCTGGAGTGTACAGGGCAGGGGCAGCGATCAGCCCCAGCATTTT

clone size: NA
V gene: TRBV15
J gene: TRBJ2-1
D gene: TRBD2
CDR3 protein: CATSRDTSGHYNEQFF
CDR3 DNA: TGTGCCACCAGCAGAGATACTAGCGGCCACTACAATGAGCAGTTCTTC

clone size: NA
V gene: TRBV30
J gene: TRBJ2-4
D gene: NA
CDR3 protein: CAWSPRDIQYF
CDR3 DNA: TGTGCCTGGAGTCCCCGGGACATTCAGTACTTC

clone size: NA
V gene: TRBV6-1
J gene: TRBJ2-7
D gene: TRBD1
CDR3 protein: CASSEGQGANSYEQYF
CDR3 DNA: TGTGCCAGCAGTGAGGGACAGGGGGCCAACTCCTACGAGCAGTACTTC

clone size: few
V gene: TRBV4-1
J gene: TRBJ2-5
D gene: NA
CDR3 protein: CASSQFRGETQYF
CDR3 DNA: TGCGCCAGCAGCCAATTCAGAGGGGAGACCCAGTACTTC

clone size: NA
V gene: TRBV19
J gene: TRBJ1-1
D gene: NA
CDR3 protein: CASSIEQEVNTEAFF
CDR3 DNA: TGTGCCAGTAGTATAGAGCAGGAGGTGAACACTGAAGCTTTCTTT

clone size: NA
V gene: TRBV15
J gene: TRBJ2-3
D gene: NA
CDR3 protein: CATQSRSDLADTQYF
CDR3 DNA: TGTGCCACTCAATCCCGGTCAGATTTGGCAGATACGCAGTATTTT

clone size: NA
V gene: TRBV5-1
J gene: TRBJ1-4
D gene: TRBD1
CDR3 protein: CASSSTPGQGAAELFF
CDR3 DNA: TGCGCCAGCAGCTCTACCCCGGGACAGGGGGCCGCTGAACTGTTTTTT

clone size: NA
V gene: TRBV6-1
J gene: TRBJ2-1
D gene: NA
CDR3 protein: CASSEGWGSYNEQFF
CDR3 DNA: TGTGCCAGCAGTGAAGGTTGGGGCTCCTACAATGAGCAGTTCTTC

clone size: NA
V gene: TRBV7-9
J gene: TRBJ1-2
D gene: NA
CDR3 protein: CASSLAPTAMSGYTF
CDR3 DNA: TGTGCCAGCAGCTTAGCTCCGACGGCGATGTCCGGCTACACCTTC

clone size: NA
V gene: TRBV15
J gene: TRBJ1-5
D gene: NA
CDR3 protein: CATSRERTQNQPQHF
CDR3 DNA: TGTGCCACCAGCAGAGAGAGGACCCAAAATCAGCCCCAGCATTTT